Below, 8 T cell receptor beta chains from the same sample are listed, as sequenced in a study of cytomegalovirus exposure and HLA in healthy donors. Use of 60 Vbeta and 13 Jbeta primers characterized the PCR. Assay: immunoSEQ multiplex PCR; the TCRdb copy retains only in-frame clones and omits some. The sample contains 100,000 to 120,000 clones, approximately 79% of which appear only once. Input material: PBMCs. The receptor source for this set is a man younger than 40 in good health and CMV-seropositive.

The chain links TRBV7-9 to TRBJ1-2, with a weak D call TRBD1 (6 bases). Germline V gene lookup returns CDR1 SEHNR and CDR2 FQNEAQ (reference sequence). CDR3 length: 14 residues. Between the trimmed V and J ends, which lost 3 bases and 2 bases, there was a span of 10 bases. The DNA for the CDR3 is TGTGCCAGCAGCTTTCCAGGGGCGAACTATGGCTACACCTTC. Protein product: CASSFPGANYGYTF.

Remarks on this clone: A much larger clonotype is one base distant, so this may be a read error. The chain couples TRBV7-9 to TRBJ1-2, with 7 nucleotides matching TRBD1. This CDR3 region has 13 residues. Germline V gives CDR1 SEHNR, CDR2 FQNEAQ (reference sequence). The junction had 0 bases not matched to a gene; V was cut back by 1 base and J by 4 bases. The CDR3, as DNA: TGTGCCAGCAGCTTAGGGACAGGCTATGGCTACACCTTC. As protein: CASSLGTGYGYTF.

The gene calls are TRBV9 and TRBJ2-3, with 9 bases lining up with TRBD1. Germline CDR1 and CDR2: SGDLS and YYNGEE. Trimming at V came to 4 bases and at J to 4 bases, leaving 10 bases not matched to a gene. The CDR3 length is 16 residues. In DNA, the CDR3 is TGTGCCAGCAGCACCATCCCGGGACAGGGCGCAGATACGCAGTATTTT. It codes for CASSTIPGQGADTQYF. The complete variable domain, with remaining parts taken from reference TRBV9 and TRBJ2-3, reads DSGVTQTPKHLITATGQRVTLRCSPRSGDLSVYWYQQSLDQGLQFLIQYYNGEERAKGNILERFSAQQFPDLHSELNLSSLELGDSALYFCASSTIPGQGADTQYFGPGTRLTVL.

This sequence joins TRBV19 and TRBJ2-2, with D perhaps TRBD1 (6 bases). Trimming took off 4 bases at V and 3 bases at J, with 9 bases between the two ends. Germline V CDR1 and CDR2: LNHDA, SQIVND (reference sequence). The CDR3 has 14 residues. In DNA form, the CDR3 reads TGTGCCAGTAGTAACCGACAGGACACCGGGGAGCTGTTTTTT. Translating gives CASSNRQDTGELFF.

The rearrangement joins TRBV21-1 to TRBJ2-7; no check of the table's D call, TRBD1, against the DNA was made. TRBV21-1 is a pseudogene. This CDR3 is built from 19 residues. The CDR3 DNA sequence: TGTGCCAGCAGCAACTTGGCAGGGGTCCTAGCCCCCCCTCGATACGAGCAGTACTTC. As protein: CASSNLAGVLAPPRYEQYF.

The chain joins TRBV6-5 to TRBJ1-1; 8 positions match TRBD1. The trim removed 2 bases at V and 0 bases at J, leaving 5 bases unmatched. The V gene's germline CDR1 is MNHEY and CDR2 SVGAGI. The CDR3 runs to 16 residues. In DNA, the CDR3 is TGTGCCAGCAGTTACAGGGACAGGTCGATGAACACTGAAGCTTTCTTT. Translation: CASSYRDRSMNTEAFF.

In DNA, the CDR3 is TGTGCCAGCAGCCAATGGCAGGGTGTGACCCAGTACTTC. Amino acids: CASSQWQGVTQYF. The rearrangement links TRBV14 to TRBJ2-5, with D possibly matching TRBD1 (5 bases). Germline loops: CDR1 SGHDN, CDR2 FVKESK. The V gene lost 2 bases and the J gene lost 7 bases, with 11 bases spanning the gap. The CDR3 extends over 13 amino acids.

The CDR3 DNA sequence: TGTGCCACCAGCAGAGATGTAGCGGGGCAAGAGACCCAGTACTTC. Translated, it gives CATSRDVAGQETQYF. The chain carries TRBV15 and TRBJ2-5; TRBD2 matches at 8 bases. Germline loops: CDR1 LNHNV, CDR2 YYDKDF (reference sequence). The junction had 2 bases not matched to a gene; V was cut back by 0 bases and J by 2 bases. The length of the CDR3 is 15 residues.